This is a list of T cell receptor beta chains from one sample in a study of blood T cell repertoires in COVID-19. The table came from immunoSEQ multiplex PCR; TCRdb's copy has only in-frame clones and leaves some out. Counted here are around 230,000 clones, 65% to 90% occurring once; the ten biggest clones make up under 14%. The sequenced material came from peripheral blood. These receptors came from a man in his fifties or sixties with COVID-19, enrolled during active disease. Both conserved end residues are part of each CDR3. D genes are given only for firm matches. The size field is filled for only some rows; it gives once, few, many or a size class.

V gene: TRBV6-4
clone size: NA
J gene: TRBJ1-5
D gene: TRBD1
CDR3 DNA: TGTGCCAGCAGCCCCGGGACAGGTCTAGGGTATAGCAATCAGCCCCAGCATTTT
CDR3 protein: CASSPGTGLGYSNQPQHF

V gene: TRBV10-3
clone size: NA
J gene: TRBJ2-7
D gene: TRBD1
CDR3 DNA: TGTGCCATCGGGGGGACAGGCGTTTCCTACGAGCAGTACTTC
CDR3 protein: CAIGGTGVSYEQYF

V gene: TRBV7-9
clone size: once
J gene: TRBJ2-7
D gene: TRBD2
CDR3 DNA: TGTGCCAGCAGCCCCCGGCTAGCGGGGGTCTTTAGCTCCTACGAGCAGTACTTC
CDR3 protein: CASSPRLAGVFSSYEQYF

V gene: TRBV24-1
clone size: NA
J gene: TRBJ2-1
D gene: TRBD2
CDR3 DNA: TGTGCCACCAGTGATATGAAAGCGGGAGGGAGGAATGAGCAGTTCTTC
CDR3 protein: CATSDMKAGGRNEQFF

V gene: TRBV5-5
clone size: few
J gene: TRBJ1-1
D gene: TRBD1
CDR3 DNA: TGTGCCAGCAGCAAGATACGGGACAGGTACACTGAAGCTTTCTTT
CDR3 protein: CASSKIRDRYTEAFF

V gene: TRBV9
clone size: NA
J gene: TRBJ2-3
D gene: NA
CDR3 DNA: TGTGCCAGCAGCGCGACACTAGTGGGCACAGATACGCAGTATTTT
CDR3 protein: CASSATLVGTDTQYF

V gene: TRBV12-3/TRBV12-4
clone size: NA
J gene: TRBJ2-3
D gene: NA
CDR3 DNA: TGTGCCAGCAGTTTTCAGGGGACAGATACGCAGTATTTT
CDR3 protein: CASSFQGTDTQYF

V gene: TRBV6-5
clone size: NA
J gene: TRBJ1-5
D gene: NA
CDR3 DNA: TGTGCCAGCACCCCGGGAGGGAATCAGCCCCAGCATTTT
CDR3 protein: CASTPGGNQPQHF

V gene: TRBV20-1
clone size: NA
J gene: TRBJ1-2
D gene: NA
CDR3 DNA: TGCAGTGCTAGCGCAGGGGCTTACACCTTC
CDR3 protein: CSASAGAYTF

V gene: TRBV18
clone size: NA
J gene: TRBJ2-2
D gene: TRBD1
CDR3 DNA: TGTGCCAGCTCACCATTAGGGACAGTGAACACCGGGGAGCTGTTTTTT
CDR3 protein: CASSPLGTVNTGELFF

V gene: TRBV6-5
clone size: NA
J gene: TRBJ1-1
D gene: TRBD1
CDR3 DNA: TGTGCCAGCAGTTCAGGGGGCACTGAAGCTTTCTTT
CDR3 protein: CASSSGGTEAFF

V gene: TRBV28
clone size: once
J gene: TRBJ2-5
D gene: TRBD1
CDR3 DNA: TGTGCCAGCAGTTTTCCAGGGGGTAGAGAGACCCAGTACTTC
CDR3 protein: CASSFPGGRETQYF

V gene: TRBV7-2
clone size: NA
J gene: TRBJ1-2
D gene: NA
CDR3 DNA: TGTGCCAGCAGCTTAGGTCAGGCTACACCGGATGGCTACACCTTC
CDR3 protein: CASSLGQATPDGYTF

V gene: TRBV18
clone size: NA
J gene: TRBJ1-2
D gene: TRBD1
CDR3 DNA: TGTGCCAGCTCACCACCGGACAGGGGGCCCTATGGCTACACCTTC
CDR3 protein: CASSPPDRGPYGYTF

V gene: TRBV19
clone size: few
J gene: TRBJ2-1
D gene: TRBD2
CDR3 DNA: TGTGCCAGTACTAAGACTAGCGGGAGCCGTAGGGGGCAGTTCTTC
CDR3 protein: CASTKTSGSRRGQFF

V gene: TRBV5-6
clone size: NA
J gene: TRBJ2-7
D gene: TRBD1
CDR3 DNA: TGTGCCAGCAGCCCCGGTGACAGGGGCGAGCAGTACTTC
CDR3 protein: CASSPGDRGEQYF

V gene: TRBV27
clone size: NA
J gene: TRBJ2-7
D gene: NA
CDR3 DNA: TGTGCCAGCAGTTTACTCAAAGGGGGGGGAGGGGCATACGAGCAGTACTTC
CDR3 protein: CASSLLKGGGGAYEQYF

V gene: TRBV5-4
clone size: NA
J gene: TRBJ2-7
D gene: TRBD2
CDR3 DNA: TGTGCCAGCAGCTTGGGGACTAGCGTCTACGAGCAGTACTTC
CDR3 protein: CASSLGTSVYEQYF

V gene: TRBV5-8
clone size: NA
J gene: TRBJ1-2
D gene: NA
CDR3 DNA: TGTGCCAGCAGCCCCTTCTTTGGCTACACCTTC
CDR3 protein: CASSPFFGYTF

V gene: TRBV10-2
clone size: NA
J gene: TRBJ1-5
D gene: NA
CDR3 DNA: TGCGCCAGCAGGGCGGGGGGTGAAGGCAATCAGCCCCAGCATTTT
CDR3 protein: CASRAGGEGNQPQHF

V gene: TRBV19
clone size: NA
J gene: TRBJ2-7
D gene: TRBD1
CDR3 DNA: TGTGCCAGTAGACCTCTCTCAACCCTGGACAGGGGGCGCGAGCAGTACTTC
CDR3 protein: CASRPLSTLDRGREQYF

V gene: TRBV5-1
clone size: NA
J gene: TRBJ1-2
D gene: NA
CDR3 DNA: TGCGCCAGCAGCTTGGCTGTAGAATCTAACTATGGCTACACCTTC
CDR3 protein: CASSLAVESNYGYTF

V gene: TRBV9
clone size: NA
J gene: TRBJ2-2
D gene: TRBD1
CDR3 DNA: TGTGCCAGCAGCGTCGGACAGGGTGTCGGGGAGCTGTTTTTT
CDR3 protein: CASSVGQGVGELFF

V gene: TRBV5-1
clone size: NA
J gene: TRBJ2-3
D gene: TRBD2
CDR3 DNA: TGCGCCAGCAGCTTGATAGCGGGGGATACGCAGTATTTT
CDR3 protein: CASSLIAGDTQYF

V gene: TRBV18
clone size: NA
J gene: TRBJ1-1
D gene: TRBD1
CDR3 DNA: TGTGCCAGCTCACTAGGACAGGGGAGCATGACTGAAGCTTTCTTT
CDR3 protein: CASSLGQGSMTEAFF

V gene: TRBV30
clone size: NA
J gene: TRBJ1-1
D gene: NA
CDR3 DNA: TGTGCCTGGAGTGTTGGCGGTTACACTGAAGCTTTCTTT
CDR3 protein: CAWSVGGYTEAFF

V gene: TRBV2
clone size: NA
J gene: TRBJ1-4
D gene: TRBD1
CDR3 DNA: TGTGCCAGCAGTTTTGGACAGGGGGCTTTTGAAAAACTGTTTTTT
CDR3 protein: CASSFGQGAFEKLFF

V gene: TRBV5-1
clone size: NA
J gene: TRBJ2-3
D gene: NA
CDR3 DNA: TGCGCCAGCAGCTTACGGGTTGCGGGCACAGATACGCAGTATTTT
CDR3 protein: CASSLRVAGTDTQYF

V gene: TRBV29-1
clone size: NA
J gene: TRBJ2-1
D gene: TRBD2
CDR3 DNA: TGCAGCGTTGTGGGACTAGAATCCTCGAATGAGCAGTTCTTC
CDR3 protein: CSVVGLESSNEQFF

V gene: TRBV5-4
clone size: NA
J gene: TRBJ2-2
D gene: TRBD2
CDR3 DNA: TGTGCCAGCAGCCCGACTAGCGGGAGGGAGAACACCGGGGAGCTGTTTTTT
CDR3 protein: CASSPTSGRENTGELFF

V gene: TRBV28
clone size: NA
J gene: TRBJ1-3
D gene: NA
CDR3 DNA: TGTGCCAGCAGTTTAATGGTGGAAATGAGGTCTGGAAACACCATATATTTT
CDR3 protein: CASSLMVEMRSGNTIYF

V gene: TRBV2
clone size: NA
J gene: TRBJ1-2
D gene: NA
CDR3 DNA: TGTGCCAGCAGACAGGGTGGGAACTATGGCTACACCTTC
CDR3 protein: CASRQGGNYGYTF

V gene: TRBV12-3/TRBV12-4
clone size: NA
J gene: TRBJ1-2
D gene: TRBD1
CDR3 DNA: TGTGCCAGCAGTTTCAAGACAGGGGGCGACTACACCTTC
CDR3 protein: CASSFKTGGDYTF

V gene: TRBV14
clone size: few
J gene: TRBJ2-7
D gene: TRBD1
CDR3 DNA: TGTGCCAGCAGCCCCAACCGGGACAGGGTCTACGAGCAGTACTTC
CDR3 protein: CASSPNRDRVYEQYF

V gene: TRBV7-3
clone size: NA
J gene: TRBJ1-2
D gene: NA
CDR3 DNA: TGTGCCAGCAGCTTACAGGGGTCAGGAGGCTACACCTTC
CDR3 protein: CASSLQGSGGYTF

V gene: TRBV30
clone size: NA
J gene: TRBJ1-1
D gene: TRBD1
CDR3 DNA: TGTGCCTGGAAAGGGGGCCGGGAGAACACTGAAGCTTTCTTT
CDR3 protein: CAWKGGRENTEAFF

V gene: TRBV18
clone size: NA
J gene: TRBJ2-6
D gene: TRBD1
CDR3 DNA: TGTGCCAGCTCACGAGGGACAGGGAGCTCTGGGGCCAACGTCCTGACTTTC
CDR3 protein: CASSRGTGSSGANVLTF

V gene: TRBV19
clone size: NA
J gene: TRBJ2-1
D gene: NA
CDR3 DNA: TGTGCCAGTGCCCACAGGGTTACCTACAATGAGCAGTTCTTC
CDR3 protein: CASAHRVTYNEQFF

V gene: TRBV9
clone size: NA
J gene: TRBJ1-2
D gene: NA
CDR3 DNA: TGTGCCAGCAGCGTAGCGGACAGCGCTAACTATGGCTACACCTTC
CDR3 protein: CASSVADSANYGYTF

V gene: TRBV5-1
clone size: once
J gene: TRBJ1-2
D gene: TRBD1
CDR3 DNA: TGCGCCAGCAGCTTGGAGGGGACAGACCCCTATGGCTACACCTTC
CDR3 protein: CASSLEGTDPYGYTF

V gene: TRBV9
clone size: NA
J gene: TRBJ2-2
D gene: NA
CDR3 DNA: TGTGCCAGCAGCGTAGCTCGAGCGAACACCGGGGAGCTGTTTTTT
CDR3 protein: CASSVARANTGELFF